A single sample is the source of the 7 T cell receptor beta chains below, sequenced in a study of T cell responses to AZD1222 COVID-19 vaccine. Assay: immunoSEQ multiplex PCR; the TCRdb copy retains only in-frame clones and omits some. In the table there are under 200,000 clones, around nine tenths of which are singletons. The specimen comprised peripheral blood, sampled on day 0 of AZD1222 vaccination. The receptor set was obtained from an adult in good health.

V and J are TRBV9 and TRBJ2-1; D unclear. Trimming took 0 bases from V and 0 from J, leaving 10 bases between them. CDR1 is SGDLS, CDR2 YYNGEE, per germline. The CDR3 length is 16 residues. The CDR3 bases are TGTGCCAGCAGCGTAGTAGGGCAGAGCTCCTACAATGAGCAGTTCTTC. Its protein is CASSVVGQSSYNEQFF.

The CDR3 DNA is TGCGCCAGCAGTGAGTCGTTGGGTGAGCAGTTCTTC. It yields the protein CASSESLGEQFF. The chain combines TRBV10-1 with TRBJ2-1; the D is unclear. V was clipped by 0 bases and J by 9 bases, with 6 bases between them. The CDR3 is 12 amino acids. CDR1 and CDR2 (germline): WNHNN, SYGVQD (reference sequence).

This chain uses TRBV19 with TRBJ1-2, with a possible D match to TRBD1 (6 bases). Germline V CDR1 and CDR2: LNHDA, SQIVND (reference sequence). Trimming took off 3 bases at V and 2 bases at J, with 25 bases between the two ends. The CDR3 loop spans 19 amino acids. The CDR3 here is CASSMYSRGRGKKNYGYTF. The CDR3 DNA sequence: TGTGCCAGTAGTATGTACTCCAGGGGACGCGGTAAGAAAAACTATGGCTACACCTTC.

J is TRBJ2-7 and V is TRBV6-5; 7 bases agree with TRBD1. The CDR3 spans 14 residues. The germline V gene has CDR1 MNHEY and CDR2 SVGAGI. Trimming took 6 bases from V and 5 from J; bases not matched to a gene: 10. The CDR3 DNA reads TGTGCCAGCAGCGGGACAGCTCAGAGCAACGAGCAGTACTTC. Translating it yields CASSGTAQSNEQYF.

This chain uses TRBV5-1 with TRBJ2-2, with D tentatively TRBD2 (5 bases). V was clipped by 4 bases and J by 3 bases, with 7 bases between them. CDR3 length equals 13 residues. CDR1 SGHRS and CDR2 YFSETQ come from the germline V gene. The CDR3 region is CASSRGYTGELFF. CDR3 coding DNA: TGCGCCAGCAGCCGGGGTTACACCGGGGAGCTGTTTTTT.

The chain carries TRBV7-9 and TRBJ1-2; TRBD1 is a possible D gene (5 bases). V shed 0 bases and J shed 4 bases, with 6 bases lying between them. This CDR3 contains 13 residues. CDR1 is SEHNR and CDR2 is FQNEAQ in the germline V gene (reference sequence). CDR3 region: CASSLAGVYGYTF. The CDR3 bases are TGTGCCAGCAGCTTAGCAGGGGTCTATGGCTACACCTTC.

The rearrangement uses TRBV4-3 and TRBJ2-2; tentative D call: TRBD2 (6 bases). V lost 3 bases and J lost 8, with 19 bases in between. Germline V gene sequence: CDR1 LGHNA, CDR2 YSLEER. CDR3 length: 16 residues. CDR3 region: CASSHEGGGDPGELFF. The CDR3 DNA is TGCGCCAGCAGCCACGAGGGTGGAGGGGATCCGGGGGAGCTGTTTTTT.